The 17 T cell receptor beta chains below all came from one sample that was sequenced in a study of tumor-infiltrating lymphocytes in primary liver carcinoma. Investigators took RNA and DNA out together from 20-30 mg of unsorted bulk tissue. With a constant-region primer, TCR beta cDNA was made from 500 ng of total RNA. Slightly modified ARM-PCR, run as three nested multiplex PCR rounds, produced the TCR beta libraries. Both of the initial two PCR rounds ran for about 9 cycles and employed TRBV1-TRBV30 forward primers alongside a C-beta reverse primer. TCRdb re-derived calls from the multiplex PCR reads in MiXCR, one entry per CDR3 protein. Among 45,000 or so distinct CDR3 sequences, 65% to 85% were seen once, and the ten largest hold about a fifth. The sequenced sample consisted of liver tumor tissue from sampling region 2. The subset was: tumor region T2, inferior pole. Receptors originate from a man aged 35-49 years with primary liver carcinoma and hepatitis B virus infection.

Concerning this clonotype itself: This CDR3 fails to terminate in the conserved phenylalanine or tryptophan, so it likely reflects a read error. This chain connects TRBV29-1 to TRBJ2-3; TRBD2 is a possible D gene (5 bases). Germline V gene lookup returns CDR1 SQVTM and CDR2 ANQGSEA. The CDR3 is made up of 14 amino acids. The CDR3: CSAEGSGSADTQYI. As DNA, the CDR3 is TGCAGTGCTGAGGGTAGTGGGAGTGCAGATACGCAGTATATT.

Comments on this clonotype: A junction end diverges from the germline sequence, so it may reflect a read error. The chain recombines TRBV11-1 with TRBJ2-3, with 7 bases fitting TRBD1. The CDR3 totals 15 residues. The V gene's germline CDR1 is SGHAT and CDR2 FQDESV (reference sequence). CDR3 DNA sequence: TGTGCCAGCAACCCAGAGGGGGCAGGCACAGATACACAGTATTTT. Residues: CASNPEGAGTDTQYF.

The V call is TRBV28, the J call TRBJ2-7; the D is unclear. This CDR3 has 11 amino acids. Germline lookup yields CDR1 MDHEN and CDR2 SYDVKM. The CDR3 DNA sequence: TGTGGCAACAGTTCCCCTAGGGAGCAGTACTTC. Translating it yields CGNSSPREQYF.

This chain uses TRBV5-6 with TRBJ2-7; D unresolved. The ends were cut back, 1 base at V and 9 bases at J, with 5 bases in the middle. This CDR3 comprises 10 residues. Germline V CDR1 and CDR2: SGHDT, YYEEEE. The CDR3 nucleotides read TGTGCCAGCAGCTTGAATGTGCAGTACTTC. Translated: CASSLNVQYF.

In this sample, this clonotype turned up once. As DNA, the CDR3 is TGTGCCAGCAGCATAACTAGCGGAGCTAGGTTCGAGCAGTACTTC. Its translation is CASSITSGARFEQYF. This chain joins TRBV7-8 and TRBJ2-7; 8 nucleotides align to TRBD2. This CDR3 spans 15 amino acids. Germline values: CDR1 SGHVS, CDR2 FQNEAQ. Trimming cost V 5 bases and J 6 bases; bases outside gene matches: 12.

A remark on this clonotype: One end of the junction does not line up with germline, which may come from a read error. In nucleotides, the CDR3 is TGCACCAGCAGCGTACTAGCGGGAGCAGATACCGGGGAGCTGTTTTTT. Translation gives CTSSVLAGADTGELFF. This chain connects TRBV5-1 to TRBJ2-2; 11 nucleotides match TRBD2. Germline V gene data show CDR1 as SGHRS and CDR2 as YFSETQ. The CDR3 has 16 residues.

The chain employs TRBV5-1 and TRBJ1-1; TRBD1 might be the D (5 bases). The CDR3 totals 14 residues. CDR1 is SGHRS, CDR2 YFSETQ, per germline. The CDR3 loop is CSSSLAGGYTEAFF. The CDR3 nucleotides read TGCAGCAGCAGCTTGGCCGGGGGGTACACTGAAGCTTTCTTT.

V is TRBV7-9 and J is TRBJ2-7; D is uncertain. The CDR3 length is 14 residues. Trimming shortened V by 10 bases and J by 4 bases, and 20 bases separated the two germline ends. Germline CDR1 reads SEHNR; CDR2 reads FQNEAQ (reference sequence). CDR3 DNA sequence: TGTGCCAACAACACTACGGGCCCCCCATACGAGCAGTACTTC. It yields the protein CANNTTGPPYEQYF.

About this clonotype: One junction end disagrees with the germline gene, perhaps due to a read error. The J gene is TRBJ2-7, the V gene TRBV7-9, with 8 bases that match TRBD1. CDR3 length equals 14 residues. The V gene's germline CDR1 is SEHNR and CDR2 FQNEAQ (reference sequence). CDR3 sequence (DNA): TGTGCCAGCAGCACCGGACAGGGTTCGAACGAGCAGCATTTC. Its translation: CASSTGQGSNEQHF.

With regard to this clonotype: A clone one base away is much larger, so this may be a read error. V gene TRBV20-1 combines with J gene TRBJ2-7; no firm D call. V was trimmed by 5 bases and J by 3 bases, leaving 14 bases between them. The CDR3 consists of 13 residues. Germline loops: CDR1 DFQATT, CDR2 SNEGSKA (reference sequence). This CDR3 reads CSAHAQSHYEQYF. The DNA of the CDR3 is TGCAGTGCTCACGCTCAATCCCACTACGAGCAGTACTTC.

This clonotype was picked up one time. This CDR3 fails to terminate in the conserved phenylalanine or tryptophan, so it likely reflects a read error. The chain employs TRBV7-8 and TRBJ2-1, with D uncertain. V was trimmed by 7 bases and J by 9 bases, leaving 10 bases between them. Germline CDR1 and CDR2: SGHVS and FQNEAQ. CDR3 size: 11 residues. The DNA of the CDR3 is TGTGCCAGCAATGTTAGCTTTGAGCAGTTCTCC. The encoded protein is CASNVSFEQFS.

Comments on this clonotype: An end of the junction differs from the germline gene, which may be a read error. The V call is TRBV14, the J call TRBJ2-3; no clear D gene. CDR1 and CDR2 (germline): SGHDN, FVKESK. This CDR3 spans 14 amino acids. CDR3 loop: CASGQAGFTDTQYF. CDR3 sequence (DNA): TGTGCCAGCGGCCAGGCCGGATTCACAGATACGCAGTATTTT.

This clonotype was recorded many times. CDR3 sequence reads: CASSYSVGVMNTEAFF. The CDR3, as DNA: TGTGCCAGCAGTTACTCGGTCGGGGTAATGAACACTGAAGCTTTCTTT. This chain joins TRBV6-5 and TRBJ1-1; D ambiguous. Per the germline V gene, CDR1 is MNHEY and CDR2 is SVGAGI. The V end lost 0 bases, the J end lost 0 bases, and 11 bases lay between the germline ends. CDR3 length equals 16 residues.

This chain connects TRBV19 to TRBJ2-7; 10 bases line up with TRBD2. The CDR3 has 15 residues. In germline, CDR1 is LNHDA, CDR2 SQIVND (reference sequence). Unmatched junction bases numbered 5, after V lost 3 bases and J lost 3 bases. In nucleotides, the CDR3 is TGTGCCAGTAGTATTGTAGCGGGAGGTGGCTACGAGCAGTACTTC. Translated, it gives CASSIVAGGGYEQYF.

This clonotype was counted at least ten times. The V call is TRBV2, the J call TRBJ2-5; TRBD2 might be the D (5 bases). In germline, CDR1 is SNHLY, CDR2 FYNNEI. This CDR3 comprises 14 residues. Trimming shortened V by 4 bases and J by 2 bases, and 11 bases separated the two germline ends. The CDR3: CASSAWTQQETQYF. CDR3 in DNA: TGTGCCAGCAGTGCCTGGACTCAACAAGAGACCCAGTACTTC.

The J gene is TRBJ1-6, the V gene TRBV5-4; D is unresolved. The V end lost 4 bases, the J end lost 9 bases, and 20 bases lay between the germline ends. The germline V gene encodes CDR1 SGHNT and CDR2 YYREEE (reference sequence). The CDR3 contains 16 residues. The CDR3 region has the DNA TGTGCCAGCAGCATCGTAGCGGGGTCGAGGGCTTCACCCCTCCACTTT. It is translated as CASSIVAGSRASPLHF.

Notes on this clonotype: The junction departs from the called germline gene at one end, perhaps through a read error. The chain carries TRBV29-1 and TRBJ2-5; 11 positions match TRBD1. The CDR3 extends over 15 amino acids. Per the germline V gene, CDR1 is SQVTM and CDR2 is ANQGSEA. The chain's CDR3 is CRVETDRGRAETHYF. DNA for the CDR3: TGCAGAGTTGAAACGGACAGGGGGCGAGCAGAGACCCATTACTTC.